This T cell receptor (beta chain) is drawn from a study of T cells after yellow fever vaccination. The V end lost 2 bases, the J end lost 2 bases, and 11 bases lay between the germline ends. Per the germline V gene, CDR1 is SGHNT and CDR2 is YYREEE (reference sequence). The length of the CDR3 is 14 residues. It was through 5'RACE template switching that TCR cDNA was made, with a universal primer site and UMIs added. TCRdb ran MiXCR on the 5' RACE reads and lists one entry per CDR3 protein. In the table there are about 350,000 distinct CDR3 sequences, more than 9% of which are singletons. The gene calls are TRBV5-4 and TRBJ2-7; weak D call: TRBD2 (5 bases). This material consisted of PBMCs, taken on the day of the first yellow fever vaccination. The clonotype comes from a man younger than 35 who received the YFV17D yellow fever vaccine. CDR3 sequence (DNA): TGTGCCAGCAGCTTTCGAGGGAACCCCTACGAGCAGTACTTC. This codes for CASSFRGNPYEQYF.